The next 23 T cell receptor beta chains were all read from a single sample in a study of cytomegalovirus exposure and HLA in healthy donors (dated 2017 in TCRdb). The library was generated by the immunoSEQ multiplex PCR assay. The multiplex PCR relied on a mix of 60 forward primers for TCR Vbeta segments and 13 reverse primers for TCR Jbeta segments. TCRdb re-hosts the immuneACCESS table, in-frame sequences only. Its copies lack some clones; in the studies checked, an unresolved V gene accounts for under half of them, and the cause for the rest is not known. The sample's own table lists about 83,000 clones. 3.5% to 4% of the sample goes to the ten largest clones. The sequenced sample was PBMCs. These receptors came from a man between 18 and 35 years old in good health and CMV-seropositive.

The V gene is TRBV7-9, the J gene TRBJ1-2, with a tentative D call TRBD1 (6 bases). CDR3 length: 12 residues. Germline values: CDR1 SEHNR, CDR2 FQNEAQ (reference sequence). Trimming pared 5 bases from V and 8 bases from J, leaving 12 bases between. This CDR3 reads CASSGGAVGYTF. The CDR3 DNA is TGTGCCAGCAGCGGGGGCGCGGTGGGCTACACCTTC.

CDR3 nucleotide sequence: TGTGCCAGCAGTGACCGTCCCTTCCCCTATGGCTACACCTTC. This sequence encodes CASSDRPFPYGYTF. This sequence joins TRBV2 and TRBJ1-2, with D hard to call. The germline V and J ends were trimmed by 3 bases and 4 bases, with 12 bases remaining between them. The CDR3 sequence is 14 residues long. Germline CDR1 and CDR2: SNHLY and FYNNEI.

The chain is built from TRBV6-1 and TRBJ1-2; TRBD1 agrees at 10 bases. Trimming took 5 bases from V and 8 from J; bases not matched to a gene: 8. Germline V lookup: CDR1 MNHNS, CDR2 SASEGT. The CDR3 contains 14 residues. In DNA, the CDR3 is TGTGCCAGCAGTCCCAAGACAGGGGGCGTCGGCTACACCTTC. It is translated as CASSPKTGGVGYTF.

The chain uses TRBV28 and TRBJ1-2, with 7 bases fitting TRBD1. Germline lookup yields CDR1 MDHEN and CDR2 SYDVKM. V was pared by 2 bases and J by 8 bases, with 8 bases of the junction left unmatched. This CDR3 has 14 residues. CDR3 coding DNA: TGTGCCAGCAGTTTAACCACAGGGGCCAGGGGCTACACCTTC. It yields the protein CASSLTTGARGYTF.

The rearrangement uses TRBV5-3 and TRBJ2-2; D not certain. TRBV5-3 qualifies as an ORF whose function is uncertain. The V end lost 2 bases, the J end lost 0 bases, and 14 bases lay between the germline ends. CDR3 length: 17 amino acids. This CDR3 reads CARSLKATVPNTGELFF. The CDR3 nucleotides are TGTGCCAGAAGCTTAAAGGCGACTGTTCCGAACACCGGGGAGCTGTTTTTT.

V and J are TRBV11-3 and TRBJ2-3; maybe TRBD1 (6 bases). V was pared by 3 bases and J by 3 bases, with 10 bases between. Germline CDR1 is SGHNT and CDR2 is YENEEA. The length of the CDR3 is 14 residues. CDR3 residues: CASSLGRGTDTQYF. As DNA, the CDR3 is TGTGCCAGCAGCTTGGGTAGGGGGACAGATACGCAGTATTTT. The variable domain in full, completed from reference TRBV11-3 and TRBJ2-3, reads EAGVVQSPRYKIIEKKQPVAFWCNPISGHNTLYWYLQNLGQGPELLIRYENEEAVDDSQLPKDRFSAERLKGVDSTLKIQPAELGDSAVYLCASSLGRGTDTQYFGPGTRLTVL.

The chain combines TRBV18 with TRBJ1-5; 11 nucleotides match TRBD1. Germline V gene lookup returns CDR1 KGHSH and CDR2 LQKENI. CDR3 size: 17 residues. J lost 0 bases, V lost 6 bases, and 7 bases had no gene match. In nucleotides, the CDR3 is TGTGCCAGCTCCCTAAAAGGGACAGGGGGTAGCAATCAGCCCCAGCATTTT. Translation: CASSLKGTGGSNQPQHF. The whole variable domain, filled in from reference TRBV18 and TRBJ1-5, reads NAGVMQNPRHLVRRRGQEARLRCSPMKGHSHVYWYRQLPEEGLKFMVYLQKENIIDESGMPKERFSAEFPKEGPSILRIQQVVRGDSAAYFCASSLKGTGGSNQPQHFGDGTRLSIL.

V gene TRBV27 combines with J gene TRBJ1-1; 8 bases are a match to TRBD1. The CDR3 runs 16 residues. CDR1 MNHEY and CDR2 SMNVEV come from the germline V gene (reference sequence). With 3 bases clipped from V and 4 bases from J, the junction kept 10 bases outside the gene matches. CDR3 sequence reads: CASSFNQGAYITEAFF. The DNA of the CDR3 is TGTGCCAGCAGTTTTAACCAGGGGGCCTATATCACTGAAGCTTTCTTT.

The chain joins TRBV30 to TRBJ1-5, with D hard to call. Germline V gene lookup returns CDR1 GTSNPN and CDR2 SVGIG (reference sequence). V lost 0 bases, J lost 3 bases, and 6 bases lay in between. The length of the CDR3 is 13 residues. DNA of the CDR3: TGTGCCTGGAGTGTAAATATCAATCAGCCCCAGCATTTT. Translation gives CAWSVNINQPQHF.

V gene TRBV7-9 combines with J gene TRBJ1-4; D may be TRBD1 (5 bases). Germline V gene lookup returns CDR1 SEHNR and CDR2 FQNEAQ (reference sequence). V was trimmed by 3 bases and J by 8 bases, leaving 13 bases between them. This CDR3 has 14 amino acids. The CDR3, as DNA: TGTGCCAGCAGCTTTCTCGGGGGTCGAGAAAAACTGTTTTTT. Its protein is CASSFLGGREKLFF. Looking up the rest from reference TRBV7-9 and TRBJ1-4 gives the full variable domain: DTGVSQNPRHKITKRGQNVTFRCDPISEHNRLYWYRQTLGQGPEFLTYFQNEAQLEKSRLLSDRFSAERPKGSFSTLEIQRTEQGDSAMYLCASSFLGGREKLFFGSGTQLSVL.

The chain carries TRBV28 and TRBJ2-7; no definite D call. Germline loops: CDR1 MDHEN, CDR2 SYDVKM. This CDR3 is 11 amino acids long. V gave up 3 bases and J gave up 6 bases, with 6 bases separating them. CDR3 DNA sequence: TGTGCCAGCAGTTTGCGTATCGAGCAGTACTTC. Its translation is CASSLRIEQYF.

This chain uses TRBV15 with TRBJ2-2; 7 bases fit TRBD1. In germline, CDR1 is LNHNV, CDR2 YYDKDF (reference sequence). Unmatched junction bases numbered 10, after V lost 0 bases and J lost 3 bases. The CDR3 consists of 18 residues. CDR3 coding DNA: TGTGCCACCAGCAGAGATCGCAGTGGGACAGATCACACCGGGGAGCTGTTTTTT. This encodes CATSRDRSGTDHTGELFF.

The gene calls are TRBV5-1 and TRBJ2-1; 10 bases map to TRBD2. CDR3 length: 15 residues. Germline V lookup: CDR1 SGHRS, CDR2 YFSETQ. J gave up 9 bases and V 0 bases, and 6 bases lay outside the gene matches. The DNA of the CDR3 is TGCGCCAGCAGCTTGGGCGCTAGCGGGAGCGGTGAGCAGTTCTTC. Amino acids: CASSLGASGSGEQFF. The full variable domain, with the rest looked up from reference TRBV5-1 and TRBJ2-1, is KAGVTQTPRYLIKTRGQQVTLSCSPISGHRSVSWYQQTPGQGLQFLFEYFSETQRNKGNFPGRFSGRQFSNSRSEMNVSTLELGDSALYLCASSLGASGSGEQFFGPGTRLTVL.

This chain joins TRBV28 and TRBJ1-2, with TRBD1 identical over 10 bases. Germline V CDR1 and CDR2: MDHEN, SYDVKM. The V and J ends lost 8 bases and 5 bases, in that order; junction bases with no gene match: 8. This CDR3 region has 14 residues. The CDR3 protein is CASADRGRGYGYTF. CDR3 bases: TGTGCCAGCGCAGACAGGGGGCGCGGGTATGGCTACACCTTC.

V gene TRBV2 combines with J gene TRBJ2-5, with 12 nucleotides matching TRBD2. This CDR3 is built from 14 residues. V lost 6 bases and J lost 5; bases outside the gene matches: 4. The germline V gene encodes CDR1 SNHLY and CDR2 FYNNEI. CDR3: CASSSTSGRETQYF. The CDR3 DNA sequence: TGTGCCAGCAGCTCAACTAGCGGGAGGGAGACCCAGTACTTC.

The chain is built from TRBV18 and TRBJ1-2, with D tentatively TRBD1 (5 bases). V gave up 0 bases and J gave up 6 bases, with 11 bases separating them. Germline-derived CDR1 and CDR2 are KGHSH and LQKENI. The length of the CDR3 is 14 residues. The CDR3 sequence: CASSPPVRENGYTF. In nucleotides, the CDR3 is TGTGCCAGCTCACCACCCGTCAGGGAAAATGGCTACACCTTC.

V usage is TRBV10-1 and J usage is TRBJ1-6, with D maybe TRBD1 (5 bases). The V end lost 3 bases, the J end lost 9 bases, and 15 bases lay between the germline ends. Germline V gene sequence: CDR1 WNHNN, CDR2 SYGVQD (reference sequence). The CDR3 is 15 residues long. This CDR3 reads CASSDPGLPGSPLHF. In nucleotides, the CDR3 is TGCGCCAGCAGTGACCCGGGACTGCCGGGTTCACCCCTCCACTTT.

The chain recombines TRBV28 with TRBJ2-1; D is unclear. Germline V CDR1 and CDR2: MDHEN, SYDVKM. V was pared by 1 base and J by 10 bases, with 5 bases between. CDR3 length: 11 residues. The chain's CDR3 is CASSLSVEQFF. The DNA of the CDR3 is TGTGCCAGCAGTTTATCGGTGGAGCAGTTCTTC.

V gene TRBV5-1 combines with J gene TRBJ2-3; 9 nucleotides line up with TRBD2. Germline-derived CDR1 and CDR2 are SGHRS and YFSETQ. There are 15 residues in the CDR3. Trimming cost V 4 bases and J 6 bases; bases outside gene matches: 9. The CDR3, as DNA: TGCGCCAGCAGCCCAATTAGCGGGAGAAGCGATACGCAGTATTTT. Its translation is CASSPISGRSDTQYF.

The chain combines TRBV27 with TRBJ2-7; TRBD2 is a possible D gene (6 bases). CDR1 and CDR2 from the germline V gene are MNHEY and SMNVEV (reference sequence). V shed 3 bases and J shed 3 bases, with 12 bases lying between them. The CDR3 covers 14 residues. As DNA, the CDR3 is TGTGCCAGCAGTTTTGGAGGGACGGGCTACGAGCAGTACTTC. Its translation: CASSFGGTGYEQYF.

This rearrangement joins TRBV7-9 to TRBJ2-1; unclear D gene. CDR1 is SEHNR, CDR2 FQNEAQ, per germline (reference sequence). The V and J ends lost 2 bases and 5 bases respectively, with 7 bases between them. The CDR3 is 13 residues long. CDR3: CASSLWWHNEQFF. DNA of the CDR3: TGTGCCAGCAGCTTATGGTGGCACAATGAGCAGTTCTTC.

J is TRBJ2-7 and V is TRBV27; D not resolved. CDR1 MNHEY and CDR2 SMNVEV come from the germline V gene (reference sequence). The CDR3 runs 16 residues. Trimming shortened V by 3 bases and J by 4 bases, and 19 bases separated the two germline ends. The chain's CDR3 is CASSFDSDSSIYEQYF. The CDR3 DNA reads as TGTGCCAGCAGTTTCGATTCCGACTCCTCGATATACGAGCAGTACTTC.

The chain links TRBV13 to TRBJ2-3; tentative D call: TRBD2 (6 bases). The CDR3 runs to 13 residues. Germline assignment: CDR1 PRHDT and CDR2 FYEKMQ (reference sequence). The V end was cut by 5 bases, the J end by 6 bases, with 12 bases between. The CDR3 sequence: CASSRKGGDTQYF. CDR3 DNA sequence: TGTGCCAGCAGCCGCAAAGGAGGGGATACGCAGTATTTT.